These T cell receptor beta chains were read from a single sample in a study of cytotoxic CD8 clonotypes in ibrutinib-treated CLL. Clones were sequenced by immunoSEQ multiplex PCR, and TCRdb holds only the in-frame ones, with some missing. The table has approximately 70,000 clones, 70% to 90% seen once. The sample here was PBMCs, taken at disease progression, from a patient treated with ibrutinib. These receptors came from a human donor with chronic lymphocytic leukemia. CDR3s include the opening cysteine and the closing phenylalanine or tryptophan. D genes are given only for firm matches. Only some rows state a clone size, as once, few, many or a class for expanded clones.

>TRBV10-3|TRBD1|TRBJ1-1|-
CAINRTGGPGRFVTEAFF
TGTGCCATCAACCGGACAGGGGGCCCCGGACGGTTTGTCACTGAAGCTTTCTTT
>TRBV7-6|TRBD2|TRBJ2-3|-
CASSLAASGGITDTQYF
TGTGCCAGCAGCTTAGCGGCTAGCGGGGGGATCACAGATACGCAGTATTTT
>TRBV29-1|TRBD1|TRBJ2-7|-
CSVGTGVYEQYF
TGCAGCGTGGGGACAGGGGTTTACGAGCAGTACTTC
>TRBV7-2|TRBD2|TRBJ2-1|once
CASSSGTSGLNEQFF
TGTGCCAGCAGCTCCGGGACTAGCGGACTCAATGAGCAGTTCTTC
>TRBV2|TRBD2|TRBJ2-1|-
CASKRGSSYNEQFF
TGTGCCAGCAAGCGCGGGAGCTCCTACAATGAGCAGTTCTTC
>TRBV7-7|TRBD2|TRBJ2-2|-
CASSPLAGGPRTGELFF
TGTGCCAGCAGCCCACTAGCGGGAGGGCCTCGCACCGGGGAGCTGTTTTTT
>TRBV28|-|TRBJ1-1|-
CASSLPGDGAFF
TGTGCCAGCAGTTTACCAGGCGATGGAGCTTTCTTT
>TRBV6-5|-|TRBJ2-1|-
CASSYLGVQTYNEQFF
TGTGCCAGCAGTTATTTAGGGGTTCAAACCTACAATGAGCAGTTCTTC
>TRBV9|-|TRBJ1-2|-
CASSFGGIGYTF
TGTGCCAGCAGCTTCGGGGGTATAGGCTACACCTTC
>TRBV9|TRBD2|TRBJ2-5|-
CASSVATSGGLIQETQYF
TGTGCCAGCAGCGTAGCTACTAGCGGGGGGCTCATCCAAGAGACCCAGTACTTC
>TRBV11-2|-|TRBJ2-7|-
CASSLDRGFYEQYF
TGTGCCAGCAGCTTAGATCGGGGATTCTACGAGCAGTACTTC
>TRBV6-1|-|TRBJ1-2|-
CASSERRDSYGYTF
TGTGCCAGCAGTGAAAGGAGGGATTCATATGGCTACACCTTC
>TRBV5-1|-|TRBJ1-4|-
CASSAPGIEKLFF
TGCGCCAGCAGCGCCCCCGGGATTGAAAAACTGTTTTTT